The clone carrying this TCR beta chain was seen a handful of times. The antigen remains undetermined. Germline V gene sequence: CDR1 MDHEN, CDR2 SYDVKM. V lost 3 bases, J lost 8 bases, and 16 bases lay in between. The CDR3 extends over 14 amino acids. The data stem from a study of blood T cells in healthy people across ages. Study summary: About one barcoded beta molecule was captured per two T cells (by template switching).

General study findings and limits: As age increased, TCR beta diversity per million T cells fell in a roughly linear fashion.

Primers used in a second PCR of roughly 7 to 11 cycles were a sample-barcoded 5' primer and a J-beta primer mix. One entry per CDR3 protein results from TCRdb running MiXCR on the 5' RACE reads. Of about 970,000 distinct CDR3 sequences listed, around 54% are singletons. The chain employs TRBV28 and TRBJ1-2, with D possibly TRBD1 on 6 matching bases. This clonotype was sampled from a woman in her fifties or sixties in good health. The sequencing sample was made of blood. The CDR3 sequence is CASSFDRGARGYTF. CDR3 coding DNA: TGTGCCAGCAGTTTTGATCGGGGGGCGCGAGGCTACACCTTC.